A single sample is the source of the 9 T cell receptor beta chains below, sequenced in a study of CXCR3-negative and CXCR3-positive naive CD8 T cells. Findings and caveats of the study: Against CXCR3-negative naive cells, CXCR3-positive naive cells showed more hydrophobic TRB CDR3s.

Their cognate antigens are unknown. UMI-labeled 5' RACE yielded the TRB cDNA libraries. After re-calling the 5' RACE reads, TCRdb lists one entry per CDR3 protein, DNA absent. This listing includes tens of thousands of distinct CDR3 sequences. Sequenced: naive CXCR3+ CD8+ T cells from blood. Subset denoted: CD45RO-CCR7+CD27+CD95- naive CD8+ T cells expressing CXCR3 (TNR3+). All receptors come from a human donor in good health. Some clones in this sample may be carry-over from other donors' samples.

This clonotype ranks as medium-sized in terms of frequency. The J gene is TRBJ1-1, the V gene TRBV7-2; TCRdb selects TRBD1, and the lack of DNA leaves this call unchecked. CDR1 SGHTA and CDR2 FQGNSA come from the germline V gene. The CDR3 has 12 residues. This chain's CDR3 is CASSLTGHEAFF.

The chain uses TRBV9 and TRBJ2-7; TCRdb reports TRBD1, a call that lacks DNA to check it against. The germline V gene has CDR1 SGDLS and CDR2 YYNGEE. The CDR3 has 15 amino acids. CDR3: CASSAGTGGGYEQYF.

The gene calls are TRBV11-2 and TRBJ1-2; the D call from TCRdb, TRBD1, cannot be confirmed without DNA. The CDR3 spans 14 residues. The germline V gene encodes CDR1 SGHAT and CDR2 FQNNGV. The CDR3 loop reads CASTVTGGTYGYTF.

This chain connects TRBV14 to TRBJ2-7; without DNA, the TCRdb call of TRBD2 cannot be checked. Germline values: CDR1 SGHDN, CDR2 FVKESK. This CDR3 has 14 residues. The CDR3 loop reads CASSQDGLAYEQYF.

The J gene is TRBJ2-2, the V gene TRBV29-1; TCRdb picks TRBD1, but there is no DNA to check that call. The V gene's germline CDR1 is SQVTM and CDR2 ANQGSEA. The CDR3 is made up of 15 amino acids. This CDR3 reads CSVESGDLNTGELFF.

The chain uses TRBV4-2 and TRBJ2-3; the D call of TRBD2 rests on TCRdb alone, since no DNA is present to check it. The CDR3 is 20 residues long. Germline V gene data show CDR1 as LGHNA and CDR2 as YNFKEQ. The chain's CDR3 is CASSQDPETSGGYSTDTQYF.

CDR3 protein: CASSQDGTGTDTQYF. This rearrangement joins TRBV4-3 to TRBJ2-3; TCRdb selects TRBD1, and the lack of DNA leaves this call unchecked. This CDR3 has 15 residues. Per the germline V gene, CDR1 is LGHNA and CDR2 is YSLEER.

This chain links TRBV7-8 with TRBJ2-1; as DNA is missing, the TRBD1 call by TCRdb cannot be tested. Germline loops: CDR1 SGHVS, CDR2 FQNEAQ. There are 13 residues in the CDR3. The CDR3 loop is CASSPKDWDEQFF.

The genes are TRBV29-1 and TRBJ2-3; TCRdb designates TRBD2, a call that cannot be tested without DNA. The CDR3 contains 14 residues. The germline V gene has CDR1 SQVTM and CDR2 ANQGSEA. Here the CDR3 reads CSVQLAVAGDTQYF.